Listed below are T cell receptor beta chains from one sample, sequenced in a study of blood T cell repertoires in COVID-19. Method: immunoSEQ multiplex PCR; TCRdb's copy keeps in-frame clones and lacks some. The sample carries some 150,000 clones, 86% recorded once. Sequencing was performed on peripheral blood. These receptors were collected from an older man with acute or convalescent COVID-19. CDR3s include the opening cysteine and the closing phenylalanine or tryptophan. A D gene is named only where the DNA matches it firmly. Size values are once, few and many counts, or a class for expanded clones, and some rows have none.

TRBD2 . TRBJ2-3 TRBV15 CATSRLAGADTQYF TGTGCCACCAGCAGACTAGCGGGAGCAGATACGCAGTATTTT
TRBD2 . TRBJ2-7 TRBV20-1 CSASEGLAGVFEYEQYF TGCAGTGCTAGTGAAGGACTAGCGGGAGTTTTCGAATACGAGCAGTACTTC
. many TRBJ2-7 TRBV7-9 CASSSSGTRVYEQYF TGTGCCAGCAGCTCCTCCGGGACAAGGGTGTACGAGCAGTACTTC
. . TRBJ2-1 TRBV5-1 CASSLDPGTGGYEQFF TGCGCCAGCAGCTTGGATCCGGGGACTGGAGGCTATGAGCAGTTCTTC
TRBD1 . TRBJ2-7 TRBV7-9 CASSPTGGEYDEQYF TGTGCCAGCAGCCCAACAGGGGGCGAATACGACGAGCAGTACTTC
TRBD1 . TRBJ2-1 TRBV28 CASSGLGDRAGGNYNEQFF TGTGCCAGCAGCGGTTTGGGGGATCGGGCAGGGGGCAACTACAATGAGCAGTTCTTC
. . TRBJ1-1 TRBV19 CASSRGDLNTEAFF TGTGCCAGTAGTAGGGGGGACTTGAACACTGAAGCTTTCTTT
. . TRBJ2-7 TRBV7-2 CASSYRVSGLTYEQYF TGTGCCAGCAGCTATCGGGTCTCGGGTCTTACCTACGAGCAGTACTTC
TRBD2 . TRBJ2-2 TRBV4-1 CASSQASGSGTGELFF TGCGCCAGCAGCCAGGCCAGCGGGAGCGGCACCGGGGAGCTGTTTTTT
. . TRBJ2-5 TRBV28 CASNPGGSLKTQYF TGTGCCAGCAATCCCGGAGGGTCTCTGAAGACCCAGTACTTC
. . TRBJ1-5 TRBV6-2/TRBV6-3 CASSYRGRMNQPQHF TGTGCCAGCAGTTACCGAGGGAGGATGAATCAGCCCCAGCATTTT
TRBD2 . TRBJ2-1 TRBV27 CASSPGLAGGGTYNEQFF TGTGCCAGCAGTCCGGGACTAGCGGGCGGAGGCACCTACAATGAGCAGTTCTTC
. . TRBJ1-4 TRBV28 CASRVVGNEKLFF TGTGCCAGCAGAGTCGTGGGCAATGAAAAACTGTTTTTT
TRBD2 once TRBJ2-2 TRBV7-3 CASSLGLAGGRNTGELFF TGTGCCAGCAGCTTGGGACTAGCGGGAGGGCGGAACACCGGGGAGCTGTTTTTT
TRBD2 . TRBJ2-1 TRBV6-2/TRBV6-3 CASSQGLAGAVYNEQFF TGTGCCAGCAGCCAAGGACTAGCGGGAGCGGTCTACAATGAGCAGTTCTTC
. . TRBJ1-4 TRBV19 CASSIQVNNEKLFF TGTGCCAGTAGCATACAGGTTAATAATGAAAAACTGTTTTTT
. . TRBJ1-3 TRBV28 CASSFSGYGNTIYF TGTGCCAGCAGTTTTTCAGGGTATGGAAACACCATATATTTT
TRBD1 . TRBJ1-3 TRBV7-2 CASSLVRGPGGNTIYF TGTGCCAGCAGCTTAGTGAGGGGGCCCGGAGGAAACACCATATATTTT
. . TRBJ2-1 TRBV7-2 CASSSPPMAGFNEQFF TGTGCCAGCAGCTCTCCACCAATGGCAGGATTCAATGAGCAGTTCTTC
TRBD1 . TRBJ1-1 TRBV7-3 CASSLQGGSTEAFF TGTGCCAGCAGCCTACAGGGGGGGAGCACTGAAGCTTTCTTT
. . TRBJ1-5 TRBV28 CASRRTGSTGNQPQHF TGTGCCAGCAGGAGAACCGGGAGCACGGGCAATCAGCCCCAGCATTTT
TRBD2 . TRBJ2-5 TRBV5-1 CASSHGLAGGRMETQYF TGCGCCAGCAGCCACGGACTAGCGGGAGGGCGGATGGAGACCCAGTACTTC
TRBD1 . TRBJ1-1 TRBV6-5 CASSYSDRGTEAFF TGTGCCAGCAGTTACTCGGACAGGGGCACTGAAGCTTTCTTT
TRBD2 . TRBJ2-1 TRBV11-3 CASSLGAGVVYEQFF TGTGCCAGCAGCTTAGGAGCGGGAGTTGTTTATGAGCAGTTCTTC
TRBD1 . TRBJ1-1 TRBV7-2 CASSQKGTGAGTEAFF TGTGCCAGCAGCCAAAAAGGGACAGGGGCGGGTACTGAAGCTTTCTTT
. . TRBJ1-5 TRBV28 CASGWESNQPQHF TGTGCCAGCGGGTGGGAGAGCAATCAGCCCCAGCATTTT
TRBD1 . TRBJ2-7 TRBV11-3 CASSLGTGTYEQYF TGTGCCAGCAGCTTAGGGACAGGGACCTACGAGCAGTACTTC
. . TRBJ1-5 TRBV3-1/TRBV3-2 CASSQDPGFSQPQHF TGTGCCAGCAGCCAAGATCCTGGTTTCAGTCAGCCCCAGCATTTT
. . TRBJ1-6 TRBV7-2 CASNQDSPYNSPLHF TGTGCCAGCAATCAGGACAGTCCCTATAATTCACCCCTCCACTTT
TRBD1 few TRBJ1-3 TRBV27 CASSYTGDSGNTIYF TGTGCCAGCAGTTATACAGGGGACTCTGGAAACACCATATATTTT
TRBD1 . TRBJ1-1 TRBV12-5 CASGSPGQGEAFF TGTGCTAGTGGAAGTCCGGGACAGGGTGAAGCTTTCTTT
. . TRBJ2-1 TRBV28 CASSKRMSSYNEQFF TGTGCCAGCAGCAAGCGGATGAGCTCCTACAATGAGCAGTTCTTC
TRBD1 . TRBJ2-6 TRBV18 CASSPDRASSGANVLTF TGTGCCAGCTCGCCCGACAGGGCCAGCTCTGGGGCCAACGTCCTGACTTTC
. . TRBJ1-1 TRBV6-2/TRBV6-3 CASRYGGGNTEAFF TGTGCCAGCAGGTACGGGGGGGGGAACACTGAAGCTTTCTTT
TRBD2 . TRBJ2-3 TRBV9 CASSPFGGGTDTQYF TGTGCCAGCAGCCCTTTTGGGGGAGGGACAGATACGCAGTATTTT
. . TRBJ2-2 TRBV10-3 CAIRGGIANTGELFF TGTGCCATCAGGGGGGGAATTGCGAACACCGGGGAGCTGTTTTTT
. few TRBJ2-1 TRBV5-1 CASRQGQGYEQFF TGCGCCAGCAGACAGGGCCAGGGCTATGAGCAGTTCTTC
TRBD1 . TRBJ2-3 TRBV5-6 CASTLDRPTDTQYF TGTGCCAGCACCCTGGACAGGCCCACAGATACGCAGTATTTT
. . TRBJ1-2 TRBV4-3 CASSQELGQLHYGYTF TGCGCCAGCAGCCAAGAGTTGGGCCAGCTGCACTATGGCTACACCTTC
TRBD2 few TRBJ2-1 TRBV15 CATSRSGGRSYDNEQFF TGTGCCACCAGCAGATCGGGAGGACGATCCTATGACAATGAGCAGTTCTTC
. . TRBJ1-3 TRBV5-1 CASSLDLSDGNTIYF TGCGCCAGCAGCTTGGATCTCAGCGATGGAAACACCATATATTTT
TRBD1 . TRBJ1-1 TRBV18 CASSSQGKDTEAFF TGTGCCAGCTCATCACAGGGGAAGGACACTGAAGCTTTCTTT
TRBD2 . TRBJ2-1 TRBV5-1 CASSLTGRGDNEQFF TGCGCCAGCAGCTTGACCGGGAGGGGAGACAATGAGCAGTTCTTC
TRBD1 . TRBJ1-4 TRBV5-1 CASSPVPGQGSFEKLFF TGCGCCAGCAGCCCTGTCCCGGGACAGGGAAGTTTTGAAAAACTGTTTTTT
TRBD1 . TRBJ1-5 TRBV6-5 CASRRGTGDQPQHF TGTGCCAGCAGACGAGGGACAGGGGATCAGCCCCAGCATTTT
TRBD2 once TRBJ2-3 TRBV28 CASRAAGGGFTDTQYF TGTGCCAGCAGGGCAGCGGGAGGGGGGTTCACAGATACGCAGTATTTT
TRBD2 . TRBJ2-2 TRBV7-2 CASSLGRPGSGELFF TGTGCCAGCAGCCTCGGGAGGCCGGGCTCCGGGGAGCTGTTTTTT
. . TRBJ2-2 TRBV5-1 CASSPGINTGELFF TGCGCCAGCAGCCCAGGGATCAACACCGGGGAGCTGTTTTTT
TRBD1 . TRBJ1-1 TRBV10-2 CASSWDRGTEAFF TGCGCCAGCAGTTGGGACAGGGGTACTGAAGCTTTCTTT